The rows below give T cell receptor beta chains drawn from one sample of a study of patients and donors after allogeneic stem cell transplantation. TCRdb reprocessed the RT-PCR reads with MiXCR, giving one entry per CDR3 protein. Of under 30,000 distinct CDR3 sequences in the sample, less than 45% were seen once. Sequenced input: blood, either unsorted or a sorted T cell fraction (not recorded which). Receptors originate from a human donor who was either an allogeneic HSCT recipient or a stem cell or donor lymphocyte infusion donor (not recorded which). It is not recorded whose cells these are; they may come from a transplant donor. The CDR3 runs from the conserved cysteine through the conserved F or W. D genes are given only for firm matches. Size tells how often a clone was seen (once, few, many) or the class of an expanded clone, and some rows leave it out.

V gene,J gene,clone size,D gene,CDR3 length,CDR3 DNA,CDR3 protein
TRBV2,TRBJ2-1,few,-,12,TGTGCAAATTCGGGAGTCGGCAATGAGCAGTTCTTC,CANSGVGNEQFF
TRBV7-8,TRBJ2-1,-,TRBD1,14,TGTGCCAGCAGCTTCCTAACAGGGGAGAATGAGCAGTTCTTC,CASSFLTGENEQFF
TRBV12-3/TRBV12-4,TRBJ1-1,many,-,11,TGTGCCAGCAGTTTTGGCTTGGAAGCTTTCTTT,CASSFGLEAFF
TRBV24-1,TRBJ1-6,few,-,13,TGTGCCACCAGTGCCACTTGGAATTCACCCCTCCACTTT,CATSATWNSPLHF
TRBV29-1,TRBJ2-2,few,-,14,TGCAGCGTTGAAGGCGTGCAGAACACCGGGGAGCTGTTTTTT,CSVEGVQNTGELFF
TRBV5-1,TRBJ2-5,-,-,16,TGCGCCAGCAGCTTGGCCCACAGTTTTCAAGGGAAGACCCAGTACTTC,CASSLAHSFQGKTQYF
TRBV6-6,TRBJ1-3,-,-,15,TGTGCCAGCAGTTACTCACAGGCTCGTGGAAACACCATATATTTT,CASSYSQARGNTIYF
TRBV12-3/TRBV12-4,TRBJ1-5,-,TRBD1,18,TGTGCCAGCAGTTTAGAGGGGATCAGGGGGCTGAGCAATCAGCCCCAGCATTTT,CASSLEGIRGLSNQPQHF
TRBV7-8,TRBJ2-3,few,-,14,TGTGCCAGCAGCTTAAGCAGGGTGACAGATACGCAGTATTTT,CASSLSRVTDTQYF
TRBV12-3/TRBV12-4,TRBJ1-2,-,TRBD1,17,TGTGCCAGCAGTCCACGGCGCTGGACAGGAAGGAACTATGGCTACACCTTC,CASSPRRWTGRNYGYTF
TRBV7-9,TRBJ1-2,few,-,14,TGTGCCAGCAGCTTAAGAGGGATTGGCTATGGCTACACCTTC,CASSLRGIGYGYTF
TRBV29-1,TRBJ2-1,-,-,14,TGCAGCGTTCTCCGAGGGAGCTCCTACAATGAGCAGTTCTTC,CSVLRGSSYNEQFF
TRBV7-9,TRBJ1-1,-,-,14,TGTGCCAGCAGCTTGGGAGTCATGAACACTGAAGCTTTCTTT,CASSLGVMNTEAFF
TRBV4-1,TRBJ1-5,few,-,14,TGCGCCAGCAGCCAAGTGTTGGTCCGACAACCCCAGCATTTT,CASSQVLVRQPQHF
TRBV3-1,TRBJ2-5,few,TRBD2,16,TGTGCCAGCAGCCAAGAGGGAGCGGGAGCGGGAGAGACCCAGTACTTC,CASSQEGAGAGETQYF
TRBV18,TRBJ1-4,-,-,14,TGTGCCAGCTCACCGAAGGCCAATAATGAAAAACTGTTTTTT,CASSPKANNEKLFF
TRBV3-1,TRBJ1-4,-,-,17,TGTGCCAGCAGCCAAGTGCCCCCGGGCCCTAGGCATGAAAAACTGTTTTTT,CASSQVPPGPRHEKLFF
TRBV13,TRBJ2-7,many,-,13,TGTGCCAGCAGCCGATCAGGGACATCGAAACAGTACTTC,CASSRSGTSKQYF
TRBV20-1,TRBJ1-4,-,-,13,TGCAGTGCTAGAGATCACAGGGACGAAAAACTGTTTTTT,CSARDHRDEKLFF
TRBV28,TRBJ2-4,once,-,13,TGTGCCAGCAAGGGGTTTTCCAAAAACATTCAGTACTTC,CASKGFSKNIQYF
TRBV12-3/TRBV12-4,TRBJ2-3,-,-,15,TGTGCCAGCAGTTCCCGGGGGCCCCCCACAGATACGCAGTATTTT,CASSSRGPPTDTQYF
TRBV18,TRBJ2-7,few,-,14,TGTGCCAGCTCACCCGGACGGTTAACCTACGAGCAGTACTTC,CASSPGRLTYEQYF
TRBV5-1,TRBJ2-2,-,-,16,TGCGCCAGCAGCTTGGATGGGGCTAGGAACACCGGGGAGCTGTTTTTT,CASSLDGARNTGELFF
TRBV4-2,TRBJ1-5,-,TRBD1,16,TGTGCCAGCAGCCAACTACCAGGGGGACGAGGTCAGCCCCAGCATTTT,CASSQLPGGRGQPQHF
TRBV18,TRBJ2-3,-,TRBD2,17,TGTGCCAGCTCTCCGGGGTGGAGAGCGGGGGGCCCAGATACGCAGTATTTT,CASSPGWRAGGPDTQYF
TRBV5-6,TRBJ2-5,-,-,17,TGTGCCAGCAGCTTTAGCGGTCCACTACCCTATCGGGAGACCCAGTACTTC,CASSFSGPLPYRETQYF
TRBV28,TRBJ2-7,few,TRBD2,13,TGTGCTTCCTTAGCGGGAGATTCGTACGAGCAGTACTTC,CASLAGDSYEQYF
TRBV5-1,TRBJ2-3,-,TRBD2,15,TGCGCCAGCAGCTTGGGACTAGCATCCACAGATACGCAGTATTTT,CASSLGLASTDTQYF
TRBV10-3,TRBJ2-5,-,-,14,TGTGCCATCAGTGAGTCGGGGGGCTCAGAGACCCAGTACTTC,CAISESGGSETQYF
TRBV5-1,TRBJ1-2,-,-,13,TGCGCCAGCAGCGATCAGGGAAACTATGGCTACACCTTC,CASSDQGNYGYTF